This TCR beta chain was captured by sequencing in a study of blood T cell repertoires in COVID-19. Study information: Sites in the United States, Italy and Spain provided acute and convalescent COVID-19 samples. PBMCs, B-cell-depleted T cells, or T cells provided the cDNA or gDNA that made up the material.

This CDR3 has 13 residues. Between the trimmed V and J ends, which lost 6 bases and 8 bases, there was a span of 16 bases. Authors' data handling: Amplification from reference gene primers served as the basis for estimated nucleated cell counts. Produced via immunoSEQ multiplex PCR; TCRdb's table is partial and in-frame only. That table gives V, J and clone size, and the DNA gave D and trimming. The table shows 150,000 to 200,000 clones, with more than 90% occurring only once. This sequence was found in a man in his fifties or sixties with active or convalescent COVID-19. Sample: peripheral blood. The chain combines TRBV12-3 or TRBV12-4 with TRBJ1-1; TRBD1 is a possible D gene (6 bases). The CDR3 here is CASRGDKFPEAFF. The CDR3 bases are TGTGCCAGCAGGGGGGACAAGTTCCCCGAAGCTTTCTTT.